The text below deals with one T cell receptor beta chain. The CDR3 has 16 amino acids. Germline lookup yields CDR1 SGHNT and CDR2 YENEEA. The germline V and J ends were trimmed by 4 bases and 7 bases, with 20 bases remaining between them. TCRdb keeps only in-frame clones here, not all; method: immunoSEQ multiplex PCR. The sample records about 53,000 clones, 87% being singletons. The sample comes from a study of blood T cell repertoires in COVID-19. The gene calls are TRBV11-3 and TRBJ2-1; D is perhaps TRBD1 (5 bases). The clonotype originates from a man in his fifties with acute or convalescent COVID-19. The sample consisted of peripheral blood. CDR3 region: CASSSPRWEPGNEQFF. The CDR3 DNA is TGTGCCAGCAGCTCCCCCCGGTGGGAACCAGGGAATGAGCAGTTCTTC.